This TCR beta chain was sequenced for a study of blood T cell repertoires in COVID-19. Study details: There were acute and convalescent COVID-19 samples, and they came from the United States, Italy and Spain. T cells, B-cell-depleted T cells, or PBMCs supplied cDNA or gDNA.

Per the authors' pipeline: Using reference gene primer amplification, nucleated cell counts were estimated. Clones were read by immunoSEQ multiplex PCR, and TCRdb kept only the in-frame ones, dropping some. V and J calls and clone size come straight from that table; D and trimming were deduced from the DNA. The data hold 140,000 to 150,000 clones, with about nine tenths observed a single time. Deletions cut 5 bases from V and 1 base from J, with 14 bases between. This CDR3 is 15 amino acids long. Germline CDR1 reads MNHEY; CDR2 reads SMNVEV (reference sequence). This receptor was obtained from a human donor in a cohort sampled during active COVID-19. Sequenced sample: peripheral blood. The chain is built from TRBV27 and TRBJ1-1, with D hard to call. Here the CDR3 reads CASSQTGVPNTEAFF. The CDR3 nucleotides are TGTGCCAGCAGTCAAACCGGGGTTCCGAACACTGAAGCTTTCTTT.